These 30 T cell receptor beta chains share one sample of origin, sequenced in a study of cytomegalovirus exposure and HLA in healthy donors. The PCR ran on 60 Vbeta and 13 Jbeta primers. Profiling relied on immunoSEQ multiplex PCR, and the TCRdb table lists in-frame clones only, not all of them. The table shows roughly 100,000 clones, with approximately 72% occurring only once. Sequenced sample: PBMCs. The origin of the receptors is a man aged 30 to 45 in good health and CMV-seronegative.

This clone has only a few counts. The rearrangement uses TRBV6-1 and TRBJ2-7, with 7 positions matching TRBD2. The length of the CDR3 is 14 residues. J was trimmed by 0 bases and V by 8 bases; bases with no gene match: 7. Germline CDR1 MNHNS, CDR2 SASEGT. As DNA, the CDR3 is TGTGCCAGCGTATTCCGGGACTACTCCTACGAGCAGTACTTC. Translated, it gives CASVFRDYSYEQYF.

The chain's CDR3 is CASSPRVAGHNEQFF. Here the CDR3 DNA reads TGTGCCAGCAGCCCTCGGGTAGCGGGCCACAATGAGCAGTTCTTC. The rearrangement uses TRBV9 and TRBJ2-1, with 7 bases fitting TRBD2. Germline lookup yields CDR1 SGDLS and CDR2 YYNGEE. The CDR3 is 15 residues long. Trimming at V came to 4 bases and at J to 5 bases, leaving 9 bases not matched to a gene.

V gene TRBV30 combines with J gene TRBJ1-5; TRBD1 matches 7 bases. Germline loops: CDR1 GTSNPN, CDR2 SVGIG (reference sequence). This CDR3 region has 15 residues. Trimming at V came to 4 bases and at J to 2 bases, leaving 8 bases not matched to a gene. For the CDR3, the DNA is TGTGCCTGGACCCCCTGGGACAGCGGCAATCAGCCCCAGCATTTT. This encodes CAWTPWDSGNQPQHF.

This clone turned up a few times. The rearrangement uses TRBV10-3 and TRBJ1-5; possibly TRBD1 for D (5 bases). V was trimmed by 3 bases and J by 4 bases, leaving 16 bases between them. This CDR3 has 16 residues. Germline values: CDR1 ENHRY, CDR2 SYGVKD. The CDR3 is CAISDSPGRINQPQHF. The CDR3 DNA is TGTGCCATCAGTGACTCTCCAGGGAGGATAAATCAGCCCCAGCATTTT.

This rearrangement joins TRBV15 to TRBJ2-3; the D gene is possibly TRBD1 (5 bases). V was trimmed by 4 bases and J by 6 bases, leaving 5 bases between them. CDR3 size: 11 residues. Germline CDR1 is LNHNV and CDR2 is YYDKDF (reference sequence). CDR3 sequence: CATSNRDTQYF. CDR3 nucleotides: TGTGCCACCAGCAACAGGGATACGCAGTATTTT.

This sequence joins TRBV19 and TRBJ1-1; 8 nucleotides align to TRBD1. Germline CDR1 and CDR2: LNHDA and SQIVND (reference sequence). The ends lost 7 bases at V and 0 bases at J; junction bases unmatched: 10. The CDR3 sequence is 16 residues long. The CDR3 coding sequence is TGTGCCAGTAACGCCCCTCGGACAGGGATGAACACTGAAGCTTTCTTT. This sequence encodes CASNAPRTGMNTEAFF.

The chain uses TRBV11-2 and TRBJ1-1; 8 nucleotides align to TRBD1. This CDR3 is built from 14 residues. V dropped 4 bases and J dropped 5; count of bases not matched to a gene: 6. The germline V gene encodes CDR1 SGHAT and CDR2 FQNNGV. The chain's CDR3 is CASSSLTGATEAFF. The DNA for the CDR3 is TGTGCCAGCAGCTCATTGACAGGGGCGACTGAAGCTTTCTTT.

The CDR3 loop is CASISGEITEAFF. The CDR3 DNA reads TGTGCCAGCATCTCGGGGGAGATCACTGAAGCTTTCTTT. V and J are TRBV28 and TRBJ1-1, with D tentatively TRBD1 (5 bases). Germline values: CDR1 MDHEN, CDR2 SYDVKM. V lost 7 bases and J lost 4, with 13 bases in between. The length of the CDR3 is 13 residues. The entire variable domain, with the rest obtained from reference TRBV28 and TRBJ1-1, is as follows: DVKVTQSSRYLVKRTGEKVFLECVQDMDHENMFWYRQDPGLGLRLIYFSYDVKMKEKGDIPEGYSVSREKKERFSLILESASTNQTSMYLCASISGEITEAFFGQGTRLTVV.

This clone was found a few times. The rearrangement joins TRBV11-2 to TRBJ2-1; 7 bases match TRBD2. Trimming removed 5 bases from V and 4 bases from J; junction bases left unmatched: 8. The germline gives CDR1 SGHAT, CDR2 FQNNGV. The length of the CDR3 is 15 residues. CDR3 amino acids: CASSGGGYLYNEQFF. CDR3 coding DNA: TGTGCCAGCAGCGGGGGGGGATATCTATACAATGAGCAGTTCTTC. The complete variable domain, with remaining parts taken from reference TRBV11-2 and TRBJ2-1, reads EAGVAQSPRYKIIEKRQSVAFWCNPISGHATLYWYQQILGQGPKLLIQFQNNGVVDDSQLPKDRFSAERLKGVDSTLKIQPAKLEDSAVYLCASSGGGYLYNEQFFGPGTRLTVL.

The genes are TRBV6-1 and TRBJ1-2; D remains ambiguous. The V end lost 0 bases, the J end lost 1 base, and 9 bases lay between the germline ends. This CDR3 has 15 residues. Germline CDR1 is MNHNS and CDR2 is SASEGT. CDR3 sequence reads: CASSEATANNYGYTF. The CDR3 bases are TGTGCCAGCAGTGAAGCTACAGCTAATAACTATGGCTACACCTTC.

This clone was counted a single time. The chain joins TRBV6-4 to TRBJ2-5; tentatively, D is TRBD1 (6 bases). With the DNA end fitting TRBJ2-7 better, the J assignment may be wrong. The germline V gene encodes CDR1 MRHNA and CDR2 SNTAGT. This CDR3 has 13 amino acids. The CDR3 reads CASRRDRTYEQYF. The DNA for the CDR3 is TGTGCCAGCAGAAGAGACAGGACCTACGAGCAGTACTTC.

The chain couples TRBV7-2 to TRBJ1-3; D gene unclear. Trimming shortened V by 1 base and J by 0 bases, and 13 bases separated the two germline ends. This CDR3 is built from 17 residues. CDR1 and CDR2 from the germline V gene are SGHTA and FQGNSA. CDR3 DNA: TGTGCCAGCAGCTTAGGTGGAGGTTCTTTCTCTGGAAACACCATATATTTT. Its translation is CASSLGGGSFSGNTIYF.

V gene TRBV6-5 combines with J gene TRBJ2-3; possible D gene TRBD2, 6 bases. V was cut by 2 bases and J by 3 bases, with 15 bases left in between. The CDR3 totals 16 residues. Germline loops: CDR1 MNHEY, CDR2 SVGAGI. The CDR3 region is CASSYTLAQGTDTQYF. The CDR3 coding sequence is TGTGCCAGCAGTTACACCCTAGCGCAAGGGACAGATACGCAGTATTTT.

In nucleotides, the CDR3 is TGCGCCAGCAGCCAAGAACTTTCTGGAAACACCATATATTTT. Protein sequence: CASSQELSGNTIYF. The rearrangement links TRBV4-3 to TRBJ1-3; D ambiguous. Between the trimmed V and J ends, which lost 0 bases and 1 base, there was a span of 4 bases. The germline CDR1 and CDR2 sequences are LGHNA and YSLEER. CDR3 length: 14 residues.

This chain connects TRBV28 to TRBJ1-6; 11 nucleotides line up with TRBD1. Looked up from germline, CDR1 is MDHEN and CDR2 is SYDVKM. CDR3 length: 15 residues. The V gene end was trimmed by 8 bases and the J gene end by 11 bases; junction bases not matched to a gene: 11. CDR3 in DNA: TGTGCCAGCTCGATCGGACAGGGGGCAATGGCACCCCTCCACTTT. Translated: CASSIGQGAMAPLHF.

The chain recombines TRBV2 with TRBJ2-1, with D unclear. V was clipped by 1 base and J by 4 bases, with 5 bases between them. CDR3 length: 13 residues. The germline V gene has CDR1 SNHLY and CDR2 FYNNEI. Written as DNA, the CDR3 is TGTGCCAGCAGTGAAGACTATTACAATGAGCAGTTCTTC. It encodes CASSEDYYNEQFF.

This chain connects TRBV28 to TRBJ2-7; 9 nucleotides line up with TRBD2. The CDR3 is made up of 16 amino acids. CDR1 is MDHEN and CDR2 is SYDVKM in the germline V gene. The trim removed 5 bases at V and 4 bases at J, leaving 12 bases unmatched. The CDR3 DNA is TGTGCCAGCAGTCCGACCTATGGCAGCGGGAGGTACGAGCAGTACTTC. This encodes CASSPTYGSGRYEQYF.

The V and J genes are TRBV7-3 and TRBJ2-1; possible D gene TRBD2, 5 bases. With 4 bases removed from V and 4 bases from J, the gap between germline ends came to 8 bases. This CDR3 spans 13 amino acids. Per germline, CDR1 SGHTA and CDR2 FQGTGA. CDR3 DNA: TGTGCCAGCAGCTCGAGCGGATACAATGAGCAGTTCTTC. Residues: CASSSSGYNEQFF.

The DNA for the CDR3 is TGTGCCAGCAGCCAAGATCCCGCAGGGACTAGCGGGGGACCTAACACCGGGGAGCTGTTTTTT. It is translated as CASSQDPAGTSGGPNTGELFF. The rearrangement uses TRBV14 and TRBJ2-2; 14 bases map to TRBD2. The CDR3 consists of 21 residues. CDR1 SGHDN and CDR2 FVKESK come from the germline V gene. Losses at the gene ends were 0 bases for V and 2 bases for J; bases not matched to a gene: 11.

The chain carries TRBV7-9 and TRBJ1-1, with D hard to call. This CDR3 contains 15 residues. Germline CDR1 reads SEHNR; CDR2 reads FQNEAQ (reference sequence). Deletions cut 1 base from V and 4 bases from J, with 13 bases between. Here the CDR3 DNA reads TGTGCCAGCAGCTTAGGCACTTCCCTTCTCACTGAAGCTTTCTTT. It encodes CASSLGTSLLTEAFF.

The V and J genes are TRBV21-1 and TRBJ1-6; TRBD1 reflects the table's D call only, with no check against the DNA. TRBV21-1 is a pseudogene. There are 17 residues in the CDR3. In DNA, the CDR3 is TGTGCCAGCAGCACATCTCGCTTAATAGGACAGGGGGCATCTCTCCACTTT. This translates into CASSTSRLIGQGASLHF.

This rearrangement joins TRBV9 to TRBJ2-5; D gene unclear. Looked up from germline, CDR1 is SGDLS and CDR2 is YYNGEE. V was shortened by 1 base and J by 5 bases, with 9 bases between the two germline ends. This CDR3 comprises 13 residues. As DNA, the CDR3 is TGTGCCAGCAGCGTACAGCTCGGGGAGACCCAGTACTTC. This gives the protein CASSVQLGETQYF.

J is TRBJ1-1 and V is TRBV6-5; the D is unclear. Trimming shortened V by 0 bases and J by 2 bases, and 4 bases separated the two germline ends. This CDR3 has 13 residues. Looked up from germline, CDR1 is MNHEY and CDR2 is SVGAGI. This CDR3 is CASSYSVNTEAFF. CDR3 in DNA: TGTGCCAGCAGTTACTCCGTTAACACTGAAGCTTTCTTT.

This clone was recorded a few times. CDR3 nucleotide sequence: TGTGCCAGCCATGTGGGACTAGCGGGCTACGAGCAGTACTTC. This codes for CASHVGLAGYEQYF. The genes are TRBV2 and TRBJ2-7; 12 bases align to TRBD2. The CDR3 has 14 residues. Germline V gene sequence: CDR1 SNHLY, CDR2 FYNNEI. Germline trimming cut 8 bases from V and 3 bases from J; bases unmatched to any gene: 5.

The CDR3 protein is CASRRDSSLDYGYTF. In DNA, the CDR3 is TGCGCCAGTCGCCGGGACAGTTCTTTAGACTATGGCTACACCTTC. The rearrangement joins TRBV5-1 to TRBJ1-2; the match to TRBD1 covers 7 bases. The germline V gene has CDR1 SGHRS and CDR2 YFSETQ. The CDR3 contains 15 residues. V lost 8 bases, J lost 3 bases, and 13 bases stayed unmatched.

The chain is built from TRBV6-1 and TRBJ1-2; D is perhaps TRBD1 (5 bases). The germline V and J ends were trimmed by 2 bases and 4 bases, with 14 bases remaining between them. The CDR3 has 15 amino acids. The germline V gene has CDR1 MNHNS and CDR2 SASEGT. The CDR3 loop is CASSETPGLGYGYTF. The CDR3 nucleotides are TGTGCCAGCAGTGAAACCCCGGGACTGGGCTATGGCTACACCTTC.

The V and J genes are TRBV5-1 and TRBJ1-2, with 7 bases matching TRBD1. CDR1 and CDR2 (germline): SGHRS, YFSETQ. Losses at the gene ends were 3 bases for V and 2 bases for J; bases not matched to a gene: 7. The CDR3 is made up of 15 amino acids. In DNA form, the CDR3 reads TGCGCCAGCAGCTCCGGGACAGCCTCAAACTATGGCTACACCTTC. Its translation: CASSSGTASNYGYTF.

The chain joins TRBV6-1 to TRBJ1-4; no clear D gene. From germline, CDR1 is MNHNS and CDR2 SASEGT. V lost 1 base and J lost 0, with 9 bases in between. CDR3 length equals 16 residues. CDR3 sequence (DNA): TGTGCCAGCAGTGAAGGCCTAGCTGCAACTAATGAAAAACTGTTTTTT. Translated: CASSEGLAATNEKLFF.

The chain recombines TRBV7-2 with TRBJ2-2; the match to TRBD2 covers 12 bases. CDR3 length: 17 amino acids. Germline CDR1 is SGHTA and CDR2 is FQGNSA. Unmatched junction bases numbered 8, after V lost 5 bases and J lost 4 bases. The CDR3 nucleotides read TGTGCCAGCAGCCCGGGACTAGCGGGCCTGGGCACCGGGGAGCTGTTTTTT. It translates to CASSPGLAGLGTGELFF.

The rearrangement uses TRBV7-2 and TRBJ2-1; 14 bases line up with TRBD2. V was pared by 5 bases and J by 13 bases, with 22 bases of the junction left unmatched. The CDR3 loop spans 19 amino acids. Germline CDR1 reads SGHTA; CDR2 reads FQGNSA. The CDR3: CASSHEQNPGLAGVGNQFF. In nucleotides, the CDR3 is TGTGCCAGCAGCCATGAGCAAAATCCGGGACTAGCGGGAGTTGGAAACCAGTTCTTC.